The TCR beta chain described here comes from a study of cytomegalovirus exposure and HLA in healthy donors. The PCR contained 60 Vbeta and 13 Jbeta primers. Method: immunoSEQ multiplex PCR; TCRdb's copy keeps in-frame clones and lacks some. Here the sample spans under 150,000 clones, around 82% being singletons. This clone was seen a single time. The V end lost 4 bases, the J end lost 6 bases, and 24 bases lay between the germline ends. CDR3 size: 16 residues. In germline, CDR1 is GTSNPN, CDR2 SVGIG (reference sequence). This receptor was obtained from a woman aged 40-49 years in good health and CMV-seropositive. V gene TRBV30 combines with J gene TRBJ1-2; tentatively, D is TRBD1 (5 bases). Sample: PBMCs. The DNA for the CDR3 is TGTGCCTGGACTGATTCAGGAGGGGCCTACGGGAATGGCTACACCTTC. Protein product: CAWTDSGGAYGNGYTF.